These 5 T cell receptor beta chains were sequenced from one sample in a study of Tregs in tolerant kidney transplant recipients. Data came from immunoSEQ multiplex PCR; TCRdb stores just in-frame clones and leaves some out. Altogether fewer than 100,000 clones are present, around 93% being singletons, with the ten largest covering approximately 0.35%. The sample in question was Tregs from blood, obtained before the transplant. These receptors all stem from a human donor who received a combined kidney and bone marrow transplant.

The CDR3 loop is CASRTPRGTEAFF. CDR3 nucleotide sequence: TGTGCCAGCCGAACACCGCGGGGAACTGAAGCTTTCTTT. The chain joins TRBV6-5 to TRBJ1-1; no clear D. V lost 8 bases, J lost 5 bases, and 15 bases lay in between. The CDR3 spans 13 residues. The germline CDR1 and CDR2 sequences are MNHEY and SVGAGI.

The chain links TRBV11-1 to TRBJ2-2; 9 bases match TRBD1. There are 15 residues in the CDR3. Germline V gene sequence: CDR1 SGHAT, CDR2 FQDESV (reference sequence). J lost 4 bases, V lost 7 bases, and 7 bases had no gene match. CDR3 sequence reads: CASTLGQGGTGELFF. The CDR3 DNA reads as TGTGCCAGCACCCTGGGACAGGGTGGCACCGGGGAGCTGTTTTTT.

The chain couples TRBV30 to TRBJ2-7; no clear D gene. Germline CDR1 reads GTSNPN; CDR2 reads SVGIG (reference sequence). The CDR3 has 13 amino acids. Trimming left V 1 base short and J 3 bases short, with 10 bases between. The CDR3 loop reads CAWSGDHLYEQYF. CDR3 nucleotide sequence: TGTGCCTGGAGTGGCGATCACCTCTACGAGCAGTACTTC.

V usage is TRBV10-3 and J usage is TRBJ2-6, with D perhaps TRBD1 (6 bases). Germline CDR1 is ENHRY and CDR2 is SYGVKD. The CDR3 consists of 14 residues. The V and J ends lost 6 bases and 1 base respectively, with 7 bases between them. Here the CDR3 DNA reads TGTGCCATCAGGGACAGATCTGGGGCCAACGTCCTGACTTTC. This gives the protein CAIRDRSGANVLTF.

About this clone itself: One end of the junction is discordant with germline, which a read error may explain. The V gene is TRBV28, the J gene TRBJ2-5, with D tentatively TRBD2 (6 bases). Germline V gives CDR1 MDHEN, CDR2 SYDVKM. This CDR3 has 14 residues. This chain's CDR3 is CASSLPNTGGRMDF. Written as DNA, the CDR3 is TGTGCCAGCAGTCTTCCGAATACCGGGGGTCGGATGGACTTC.